What follows are 16 T cell receptor beta chains derived from one specimen sequenced in a study of siplizumab effects on memory and regulatory T cells. Assay: immunoSEQ multiplex PCR; the TCRdb copy retains only in-frame clones and omits some. The table has 45,000 to 50,000 clones, over 75% seen once. The sequenced sample was naive CD8+ T cells sorted from blood. Source of these receptors: a human donor in good health.

This clone was counted only a few times. The chain recombines TRBV7-6 with TRBJ1-1, with D possibly matching TRBD1 (6 bases). The CDR3 totals 13 residues. Trimming cost V 6 bases and J 5 bases, with 13 bases left between them. CDR1 is SGHVS and CDR2 is FNYEAQ in the germline V gene. In DNA, the CDR3 is TGTGCCAGCAGTCCAGGGGAGGGTACTGAAGCTTTCTTT. Its translation is CASSPGEGTEAFF.

The genes are TRBV10-2 and TRBJ2-3; D may be TRBD1 or TRBD2 (6 bases each). Germline lookup yields CDR1 WSHSY and CDR2 SAAADI. V shed 11 bases and J shed 1 base, with 13 bases lying between them. The CDR3 has 13 amino acids. The CDR3 protein is CAGGQARTDTQYF. CDR3 bases: TGCGCCGGGGGGCAGGCCCGCACAGATACGCAGTATTTT.

This clone appeared a single time. The same CDR3 arises from other DNA sequences in this sample as well. This chain links TRBV6-5 with TRBJ1-1, with D possibly matching TRBD1 (5 bases). Trimming left V 3 bases short and J 5 bases short, with 7 bases between. The CDR3 is made up of 12 amino acids. Germline CDR1 reads MNHEY; CDR2 reads SVGAGI. The CDR3: CASSYGGTEAFF. CDR3 in DNA: TGTGCCAGCAGTTATGGGGGTACTGAAGCTTTCTTT.

This clone was seen a single time. The rearrangement uses TRBV9 and TRBJ2-7, with 9 bases matching TRBD1. Germline CDR1 is SGDLS and CDR2 is YYNGEE. Trimming took 2 bases from V and 5 from J; bases not matched to a gene: 5. CDR3 length: 14 amino acids. The CDR3 here is CASSVLGQGHEQYF. CDR3 in DNA: TGTGCCAGCAGCGTGCTCGGACAGGGGCACGAGCAGTACTTC.

The V gene is TRBV7-2, the J gene TRBJ2-7, with 8 bases identical to TRBD1. V dropped 6 bases and J dropped 2; count of bases not matched to a gene: 9. The CDR3 has 15 residues. Germline V gene lookup returns CDR1 SGHTA and CDR2 FQGNSA. This CDR3 reads CASRHGQGNPYEQYF. CDR3 nucleotides: TGTGCCAGCAGACATGGACAGGGTAATCCCTACGAGCAGTACTTC. The variable domain in full, completed from reference TRBV7-2 and TRBJ2-7, reads GAGVSQSPSNKVTEKGKDVELRCDPISGHTALYWYRQSLGQGLEFLIYFQGNSAPDKSGLPSDRFSAERTGGSVSTLTIQRTQQEDSAVYLCASRHGQGNPYEQYFGPGTRLTVT.

This clone was seen once. The chain recombines TRBV19 with TRBJ2-1, with a possible D match to TRBD2 (5 bases). Germline V gene sequence: CDR1 LNHDA, CDR2 SQIVND (reference sequence). V was trimmed by 8 bases and J by 4 bases, leaving 15 bases between them. There are 14 residues in the CDR3. The CDR3 region is CASGQRGGYNEQFF. As DNA, the CDR3 is TGTGCCAGTGGGCAGCGTGGAGGATACAATGAGCAGTTCTTC.

The chain has TRBV19 and TRBJ1-1; D is undetermined. CDR1 LNHDA and CDR2 SQIVND come from the germline V gene (reference sequence). The CDR3 is made up of 11 amino acids. The V end was cut by 3 bases, the J end by 5 bases, with 4 bases between. Here the CDR3 reads CASSIPTEAFF. The CDR3 region has the DNA TGTGCCAGTAGTATCCCTACTGAAGCTTTCTTT.

V usage is TRBV19 and J usage is TRBJ1-3, with D possibly matching TRBD1 (5 bases). Germline lookup yields CDR1 LNHDA and CDR2 SQIVND (reference sequence). The CDR3 has 16 amino acids. Trimming took off 2 bases at V and 6 bases at J, with 17 bases between the two ends. CDR3 nucleotides: TGTGCCAGTAGTATACCGGGACTAGGGATCGAAAACACCATATATTTT. Protein: CASSIPGLGIENTIYF. The whole variable domain, filled in from reference TRBV19 and TRBJ1-3, reads DGGITQSPKYLFRKEGQNVTLSCEQNLNHDAMYWYRQDPGQGLRLIYYSQIVNDFQKGDIAEGYSVSREKKESFPLTVTSAQKNPTAFYLCASSIPGLGIENTIYFGEGSWLTVV.

The rearrangement joins TRBV5-1 to TRBJ2-1; 8 nucleotides match TRBD1. Trimming at V came to 3 bases and at J to 6 bases, leaving 8 bases not matched to a gene. Germline CDR1 SGHRS, CDR2 YFSETQ. The CDR3 runs to 15 residues. The CDR3 protein is CASSSYDRGGNEQFF. DNA for the CDR3: TGCGCCAGCAGCTCCTACGACAGGGGAGGCAATGAGCAGTTCTTC.

J is TRBJ1-2 and V is TRBV6-1; D may be TRBD1 (6 bases). The length of the CDR3 is 17 residues. V was trimmed by 2 bases and J by 4 bases, leaving 20 bases between them. Germline CDR1 reads MNHNS; CDR2 reads SASEGT. In nucleotides, the CDR3 is TGTGCCAGCAGTGAATACCCCCCTTTCGGACAGATCTATGGCTACACCTTC. Protein product: CASSEYPPFGQIYGYTF.

The chain employs TRBV7-9 and TRBJ2-2; D is unresolved. This CDR3 comprises 16 residues. In germline, CDR1 is SEHNR, CDR2 FQNEAQ (reference sequence). V lost 1 base to trimming and J lost 5 bases, with 14 bases between them. CDR3 nucleotides: TGTGCCAGCAGCTTAGTGAACGCCGGCCCGACCGGGGAGCTGTTTTTT. Residues: CASSLVNAGPTGELFF.

The rearrangement joins TRBV7-2 to TRBJ2-1, with D hard to call. CDR1 and CDR2 (germline): SGHTA, FQGNSA. Deletions cut 5 bases from V and 4 bases from J, with 6 bases between. The length of the CDR3 is 12 residues. The CDR3: CASSMIYNEQFF. As DNA, the CDR3 is TGTGCCAGCAGCATGATATACAATGAGCAGTTCTTC.

The rearrangement joins TRBV7-9 to TRBJ2-7; 11 bases align to TRBD1. There are 14 residues in the CDR3. The trim removed 5 bases at V and 5 bases at J, leaving 5 bases unmatched. Germline assignment: CDR1 SEHNR and CDR2 FQNEAQ (reference sequence). Here the CDR3 DNA reads TGTGCCAGCAGCCACGGACAGGGGGCGGACGAGCAGTACTTC. This translates into CASSHGQGADEQYF.

CDR3 bases: TGTGCCAGCAGTTTTCAGGGGCAAGAGACCCAGTACTTC. Its protein product is CASSFQGQETQYF. The chain combines TRBV27 with TRBJ2-5, with a weak D call TRBD1 (6 bases). V was trimmed by 3 bases and J by 2 bases, leaving 7 bases between them. This CDR3 comprises 13 residues. Per the germline V gene, CDR1 is MNHEY and CDR2 is SMNVEV (reference sequence).

In its sample, this clone was seen once. CDR3 amino acids: CASSPPLGDYNEQFF. CDR3 nucleotide sequence: TGTGCCAGCAGCCCGCCGCTCGGGGACTACAATGAGCAGTTCTTC. This chain uses TRBV7-9 with TRBJ2-1, with D possibly matching TRBD2 (5 bases). Per germline, CDR1 SEHNR and CDR2 FQNEAQ (reference sequence). This CDR3 is built from 15 residues. Trimming took 5 bases from V and 3 from J, leaving 14 bases between them.

The genes are TRBV2 and TRBJ1-5; 8 bases are shared with TRBD1. In germline, CDR1 is SNHLY, CDR2 FYNNEI. Trimming removed 8 bases from V and 5 bases from J; junction bases left unmatched: 14. The CDR3 length is 16 residues. CDR3 nucleotides: TGTGCCAGCGGCGTCGGACAGGGTGCTGTCGATCAGCCCCAGCATTTT. Translation: CASGVGQGAVDQPQHF.